The next 28 T cell receptor beta chains were all read from a single sample in a study of blood T cell repertoires in COVID-19. Only in-frame clones appear in the TCRdb table, and some are missing; sequencing was by immunoSEQ multiplex PCR. The sample yields 65,000 to 100,000 clones, roughly nine tenths seen once. Sequencing input: peripheral blood. Source of these receptors: a man over 45 with acute or convalescent COVID-19.

V gene TRBV28 combines with J gene TRBJ1-2, with 7 bases aligning to TRBD1. The germline V gene has CDR1 MDHEN and CDR2 SYDVKM. J gave up 10 bases and V 3 bases, and 14 bases lay outside the gene matches. CDR3 length: 15 amino acids. The chain's CDR3 is CASSLYGDSDGLYTF. CDR3 nucleotides: TGTGCCAGCAGTTTGTATGGGGACAGCGACGGACTCTACACCTTC.

The genes are TRBV3-1 (or the pseudogene TRBV3-2) and TRBJ1-2; D gene ambiguous. V lost 0 bases and J lost 7, with 12 bases in between. From germline, CDR1 is LGHDT and CDR2 YNNKEL (reference sequence). CDR3 size: 14 residues. CDR3 loop: CASSQEGAPGGYTF. DNA of the CDR3: TGTGCCAGCAGCCAAGAGGGAGCACCCGGTGGCTACACCTTC.

The chain is built from TRBV6-5 and TRBJ1-4, with D unclear. The ends were cut back, 6 bases at V and 0 bases at J, with 11 bases in the middle. Germline-derived CDR1 and CDR2 are MNHEY and SVGAGI. CDR3 length: 15 residues. CDR3 bases: TGTGCCAGCAGGCCGGAGGGATCAACTAATGAAAAACTGTTTTTT. Translation: CASRPEGSTNEKLFF.

The chain links TRBV29-1 to TRBJ1-3, with 10 positions matching TRBD1. The CDR3 is made up of 12 amino acids. From germline, CDR1 is SQVTM and CDR2 ANQGSEA. The J segment lost 8 bases and the V segment lost 6 bases, leaving 4 bases of the junction unmatched. CDR3 residues: CSVVTGGYTIYF. The DNA of the CDR3 is TGCAGCGTGGTGACAGGGGGCTACACCATATATTTT.

The chain joins TRBV19 to TRBJ1-5, with D uncertain. This CDR3 is built from 12 residues. The germline gives CDR1 LNHDA, CDR2 SQIVND (reference sequence). Trimming cost V 5 bases and J 4 bases, with 6 bases left between them. CDR3 in DNA: TGTGCCAGTAGTTCACAGAATCAGCCCCAGCATTTT. This gives the protein CASSSQNQPQHF.

As regards this clone: The sample carries other DNA sequences with the same CDR3. The V call is TRBV5-1, the J call TRBJ1-1, with D possibly matching TRBD1 (5 bases). V was cut by 4 bases and J by 1 base, with 11 bases left in between. Germline lookup yields CDR1 SGHRS and CDR2 YFSETQ. This CDR3 region has 14 residues. The CDR3 DNA sequence: TGCGCCAGCAGCCCTGGGACTCCGAACACTGAAGCTTTCTTT. This sequence encodes CASSPGTPNTEAFF.

The rearrangement uses TRBV5-1 and TRBJ2-2; 8 bases are shared with TRBD2. Trimming removed 2 bases from V and 4 bases from J; junction bases left unmatched: 7. Germline CDR1 SGHRS, CDR2 YFSETQ. The CDR3 is 16 residues long. In DNA, the CDR3 is TGCGCCAGCAGCTTAACAAGCGGGGGAGTCACCGGGGAGCTGTTTTTT. Translation: CASSLTSGGVTGELFF.

The CDR3 loop reads CASSQDGTSGGTSTDTQYF. CDR3 DNA: TGCGCCAGCAGCCAAGATGGGACTAGCGGGGGGACTAGCACAGATACGCAGTATTTT. V is TRBV4-1 and J is TRBJ2-3; 15 bases agree with TRBD2. This CDR3 comprises 19 residues. The ends lost 0 bases at V and 0 bases at J; junction bases unmatched: 4. The V gene's germline CDR1 is MGHRA and CDR2 YSYEKL.

The chain links TRBV7-9 to TRBJ2-4, with 10 nucleotides matching TRBD1. The V and J ends lost 1 base and 7 bases, in that order; junction bases with no gene match: 4. Germline loops: CDR1 SEHNR, CDR2 FQNEAQ (reference sequence). This CDR3 spans 15 amino acids. The CDR3 DNA reads as TGTGCCAGCAGCTTAGTGGGGGGACAGGGGAACATTCAGTACTTC. The encoded protein is CASSLVGGQGNIQYF.

This clone was recorded once. The CDR3 bases are TGTGCCATCAGTGAGTCTTCTAGCGGGGGGGCCGGCCATGAGCAGTTCTTC. Translating it yields CAISESSSGGAGHEQFF. The gene calls are TRBV10-3 and TRBJ2-1; 12 positions match TRBD2. CDR1 is ENHRY and CDR2 is SYGVKD in the germline V gene. V was pared by 0 bases and J by 8 bases, with 8 bases of the junction left unmatched. This CDR3 has 17 amino acids.

The chain carries TRBV27 and TRBJ2-7; 8 bases fit TRBD1. V lost 2 bases to trimming and J lost 6 bases; unmatched junction nucleotides: 9. Germline CDR1 and CDR2: MNHEY and SMNVEV (reference sequence). The CDR3 loop spans 15 amino acids. This chain's CDR3 is CASSLTGTGSSEQYV. CDR3 DNA: TGTGCCAGCAGTTTAACCGGGACAGGATCGTCCGAGCAGTACGTC.

A note on this clone: This same CDR3 is encoded by further DNA sequences in the sample. This chain connects TRBV19 to TRBJ2-5; D possibly corresponds to TRBD1 (5 bases). Germline loops: CDR1 LNHDA, CDR2 SQIVND (reference sequence). CDR3 size: 13 residues. Between the trimmed V and J ends, which lost 5 bases and 6 bases, there was a span of 13 bases. The CDR3 DNA reads as TGTGCCAGTAGTCCCCAGGGTACAAAGACCCAGTACTTC. This codes for CASSPQGTKTQYF.

In its sample, this clone was seen a few times. This chain joins TRBV9 and TRBJ1-3, with a weak D call TRBD1 (5 bases). The CDR3 contains 12 residues. Germline V CDR1 and CDR2: SGDLS, YYNGEE. V shed 0 bases and J shed 8 bases, with 6 bases lying between them. The CDR3 reads CASSVGGHTIYF. The CDR3 DNA sequence: TGTGCCAGCAGCGTAGGGGGCCACACCATATATTTT.

J is TRBJ1-6 and V is TRBV9; TRBD1 aligns across 8 bases. The CDR3 has 15 residues. Germline trimming cut 4 bases from V and 5 bases from J; bases unmatched to any gene: 5. The germline V gene encodes CDR1 SGDLS and CDR2 YYNGEE. CDR3 bases: TGTGCCAGCAGCTCGGGACAGGACAATAATTCACCCCTCCACTTT. Its translation: CASSSGQDNNSPLHF.

J is TRBJ2-7 and V is TRBV10-3; D remains unclear. V lost 4 bases and J lost 4, with 14 bases in between. The CDR3 contains 14 residues. Germline CDR1 and CDR2: ENHRY and SYGVKD. The CDR3 loop is CAISGTETQYEQYF. As DNA, the CDR3 is TGTGCCATCAGTGGCACAGAAACTCAGTACGAGCAGTACTTC.

In nucleotides, the CDR3 is TGTGCCAGTAGTTTGGAGCGAAGGCAGCCCCAGCATTTT. Protein: CASSLERRQPQHF. The chain has TRBV19 and TRBJ1-5; D is uncertain. This CDR3 is built from 13 residues. The V gene lost 5 bases and the J gene lost 7 bases, with 12 bases spanning the gap. Germline loops: CDR1 LNHDA, CDR2 SQIVND (reference sequence). Based on the CDR3 plus reference TRBV19 and TRBJ1-5, the full variable domain is DGGITQSPKYLFRKEGQNVTLSCEQNLNHDAMYWYRQDPGQGLRLIYYSQIVNDFQKGDIAEGYSVSREKKESFPLTVTSAQKNPTAFYLCASSLERRQPQHFGDGTRLSIL.

The rearrangement uses TRBV14 and TRBJ1-2; possibly TRBD1 for D (6 bases). Trimming removed 4 bases from V and 7 bases from J, with 19 bases in between. The CDR3 length is 15 residues. Germline-derived CDR1 and CDR2 are SGHDN and FVKESK. The CDR3 is CASSPYRQAWSGYTF. Here the CDR3 DNA reads TGTGCCAGCAGCCCCTATCGACAGGCATGGAGTGGCTACACCTTC.

This clone was counted between two and nine times. The V call is TRBV7-9, the J call TRBJ2-2; TRBD2 agrees at 10 bases. The ends lost 5 bases at V and 4 bases at J; junction bases unmatched: 4. Germline CDR1 reads SEHNR; CDR2 reads FQNEAQ (reference sequence). The CDR3 has 15 amino acids. CDR3 nucleotide sequence: TGTGCCAGCAGCGCACTAGCGGGGCGCACCGGGGAGCTGTTTTTT. Amino acids: CASSALAGRTGELFF. The variable domain in full, completed from reference TRBV7-9 and TRBJ2-2, reads DTGVSQNPRHKITKRGQNVTFRCDPISEHNRLYWYRQTLGQGPEFLTYFQNEAQLEKSRLLSDRFSAERPKGSFSTLEIQRTEQGDSAMYLCASSALAGRTGELFFGEGSRLTVL.

This chain links TRBV30 with TRBJ1-2; unclear D gene. V lost 3 bases and J 4 bases, leaving 12 bases between the germline ends. Germline V gene sequence: CDR1 GTSNPN, CDR2 SVGIG (reference sequence). The CDR3 consists of 13 residues. The CDR3 loop is CAWSPPGGYGYTF. The CDR3, as DNA: TGTGCCTGGAGCCCCCCCGGAGGCTATGGCTACACCTTC.

The CDR3 bases are TGCAGCGCCCGGGACAGAAACATTCAGTACTTC. It is translated as CSARDRNIQYF. The rearrangement joins TRBV29-1 to TRBJ2-4; 7 bases are a match to TRBD1. Germline V gene data show CDR1 as SQVTM and CDR2 as ANQGSEA. The junction had 3 bases not matched to a gene; V was cut back by 7 bases and J by 6 bases. The CDR3 covers 11 residues. Full variable domain (remainder filled in from reference TRBV29-1 and TRBJ2-4): SAVISQKPSRDICQRGTSLTIQCQVDSQVTMMFWYRQQPGQSLTLIATANQGSEATYESGFVIDKFPISRPNLTFSTLTVSNMSPEDSSIYLCSARDRNIQYFGAGTRLSVL.

The chain joins TRBV7-2 to TRBJ1-2; TRBD1 matches at 9 bases. After removal of 6 bases from V and 4 bases from J, the junction contained 6 bases not matched to a gene. The length of the CDR3 is 14 residues. Germline V gene lookup returns CDR1 SGHTA and CDR2 FQGNSA. This CDR3 reads CASSYRGQGYGYTF. The CDR3 nucleotides are TGTGCCAGCAGTTACAGGGGGCAGGGCTATGGCTACACCTTC.

This chain connects TRBV21-1 to TRBJ1-1; TRBD1, as called in the table, went unchecked against the DNA. TRBV21-1 constitutes a pseudogene. The CDR3 is 17 residues long. The chain's CDR3 is CASSAVPGQGLNTEAFF. CDR3 DNA: TGTGCCAGCAGCGCTGTCCCGGGACAGGGTTTGAACACTGAAGCTTTCTTT.

This chain uses TRBV19 with TRBJ1-4, with D hard to call. The CDR3 contains 13 residues. Per the germline V gene, CDR1 is LNHDA and CDR2 is SQIVND (reference sequence). V was cut by 3 bases and J by 4 bases, with 6 bases left in between. The CDR3 DNA is TGTGCCAGTAGTATCTCCGTTAATGAAAAACTGTTTTTT. Encoded protein: CASSISVNEKLFF.

V and J are TRBV5-1 and TRBJ1-1, with D perhaps matching TRBD1 (6 bases). Germline V gene lookup returns CDR1 SGHRS and CDR2 YFSETQ. The CDR3 covers 14 residues. V was cut by 4 bases and J by 6 bases, with 16 bases left in between. The CDR3 sequence: CASSEQGLWAEAFF. DNA of the CDR3: TGCGCCAGCAGCGAACAGGGTTTGTGGGCTGAAGCTTTCTTT.

This rearrangement joins TRBV19 to TRBJ1-1, with 9 bases fitting TRBD1. V lost 4 bases to trimming and J lost 0 bases; unmatched junction nucleotides: 9. This CDR3 region has 17 residues. The germline V gene encodes CDR1 LNHDA and CDR2 SQIVND (reference sequence). CDR3 sequence reads: CASSRYSGTGLNTEAFF. The CDR3 DNA follows: TGTGCCAGTAGTAGATATTCCGGGACAGGGTTGAACACTGAAGCTTTCTTT.

This chain uses TRBV5-1 with TRBJ1-6, with TRBD1 identical over 10 bases. Trimming took 3 bases from V and 5 from J; bases not matched to a gene: 5. The germline V gene has CDR1 SGHRS and CDR2 YFSETQ. This CDR3 is 16 amino acids long. The CDR3 coding sequence is TGCGCCAGCAGCTCGGGACAGGGGCCAAATAATTCACCCCTCCACTTT. Translated: CASSSGQGPNNSPLHF.

This clone appeared once. This chain joins TRBV15 and TRBJ1-2; possibly TRBD1 for D (5 bases). Germline-derived CDR1 and CDR2 are LNHNV and YYDKDF (reference sequence). The germline V and J ends were trimmed by 3 bases and 7 bases, with 18 bases remaining between them. The CDR3 is made up of 15 amino acids. The CDR3 DNA follows: TGTGCCACCAGCAGCGGGGGACTCCGCACAGGTGGCTACACCTTC. Translation: CATSSGGLRTGGYTF.

The chain is built from TRBV28 and TRBJ1-2; 11 nucleotides match TRBD1. CDR1 MDHEN and CDR2 SYDVKM come from the germline V gene. The CDR3 sequence is 14 residues long. V dropped 6 bases and J dropped 7; count of bases not matched to a gene: 7. The CDR3 bases are TGTGCCAGCAGGCGGGGACAGGGGGGGCCTGGCTACACCTTC. Translation: CASRRGQGGPGYTF.